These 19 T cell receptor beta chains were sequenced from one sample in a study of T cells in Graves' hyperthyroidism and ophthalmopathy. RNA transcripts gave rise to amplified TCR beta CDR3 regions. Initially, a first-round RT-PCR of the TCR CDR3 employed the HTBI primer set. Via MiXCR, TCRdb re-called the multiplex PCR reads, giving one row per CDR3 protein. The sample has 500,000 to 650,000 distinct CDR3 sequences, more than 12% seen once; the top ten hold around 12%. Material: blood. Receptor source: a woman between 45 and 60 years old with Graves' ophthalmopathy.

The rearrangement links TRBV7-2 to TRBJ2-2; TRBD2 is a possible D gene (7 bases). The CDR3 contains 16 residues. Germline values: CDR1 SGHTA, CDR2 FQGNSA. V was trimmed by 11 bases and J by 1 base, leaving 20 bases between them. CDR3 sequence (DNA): TGTGCCGCCCCCTGGGGGCGGGAGAGGAACACCGGGGAGCTGTTTTTT. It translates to CAAPWGRERNTGELFF.

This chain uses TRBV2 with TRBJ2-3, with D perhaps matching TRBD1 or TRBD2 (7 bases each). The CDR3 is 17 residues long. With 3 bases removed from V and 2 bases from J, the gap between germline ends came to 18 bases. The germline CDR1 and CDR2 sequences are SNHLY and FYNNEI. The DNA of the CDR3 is TGTGCCAGCAGTGATTTGATGCAGGGGGGGGACACAGATACGCAGTATTTT. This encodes CASSDLMQGGDTDTQYF.

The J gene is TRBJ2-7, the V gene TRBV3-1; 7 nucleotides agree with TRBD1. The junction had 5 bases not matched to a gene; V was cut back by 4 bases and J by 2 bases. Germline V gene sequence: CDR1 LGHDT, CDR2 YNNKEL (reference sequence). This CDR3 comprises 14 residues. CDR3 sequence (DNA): TGTGCCAGCAGCCGGGACAGTGTCACCTACGAGCAGTACTTC. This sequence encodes CASSRDSVTYEQYF.

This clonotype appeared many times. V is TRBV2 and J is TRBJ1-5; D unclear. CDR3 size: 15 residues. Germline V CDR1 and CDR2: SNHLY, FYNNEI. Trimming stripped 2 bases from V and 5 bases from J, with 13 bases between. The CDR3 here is CASSETQATYQPQHF. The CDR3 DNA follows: TGTGCCAGCAGTGAAACACAAGCCACCTATCAGCCCCAGCATTTT.

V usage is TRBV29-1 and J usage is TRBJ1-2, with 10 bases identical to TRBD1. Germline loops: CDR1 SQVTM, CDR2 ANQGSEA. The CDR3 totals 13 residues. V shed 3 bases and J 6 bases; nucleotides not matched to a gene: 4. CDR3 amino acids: CSVERQGANGYTF. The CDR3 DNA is TGCAGCGTTGAGCGACAGGGGGCCAATGGCTACACCTTC.

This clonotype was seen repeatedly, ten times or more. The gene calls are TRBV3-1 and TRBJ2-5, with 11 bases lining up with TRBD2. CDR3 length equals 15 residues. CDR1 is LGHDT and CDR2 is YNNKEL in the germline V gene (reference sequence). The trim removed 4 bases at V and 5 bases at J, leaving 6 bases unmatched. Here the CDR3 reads CASSRELAGVETQYF. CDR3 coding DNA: TGTGCCAGCAGCCGCGAACTAGCGGGAGTGGAGACCCAGTACTTC.

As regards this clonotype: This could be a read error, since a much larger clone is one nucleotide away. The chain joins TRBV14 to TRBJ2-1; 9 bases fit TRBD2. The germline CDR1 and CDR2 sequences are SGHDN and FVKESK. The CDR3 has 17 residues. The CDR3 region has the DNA TGTGCCGGCAGCCAAGAGACTAGCGGTATAACCTACAATGAGCAGTTCTTC. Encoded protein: CAGSQETSGITYNEQFF.

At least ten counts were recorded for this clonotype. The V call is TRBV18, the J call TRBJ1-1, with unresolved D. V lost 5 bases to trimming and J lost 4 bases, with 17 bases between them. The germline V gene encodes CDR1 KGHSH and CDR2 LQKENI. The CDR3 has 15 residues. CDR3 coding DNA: TGTGCCAGCTCAATGGCAGCAACGTGGAGCACTGAAGCTTTCTTT. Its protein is CASSMAATWSTEAFF. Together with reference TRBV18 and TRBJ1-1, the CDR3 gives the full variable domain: NAGVMQNPRHLVRRRGQEARLRCSPMKGHSHVYWYRQLPEEGLKFMVYLQKENIIDESGMPKERFSAEFPKEGPSILRIQQVVRGDSAAYFCASSMAATWSTEAFFGQGTRLTVV.

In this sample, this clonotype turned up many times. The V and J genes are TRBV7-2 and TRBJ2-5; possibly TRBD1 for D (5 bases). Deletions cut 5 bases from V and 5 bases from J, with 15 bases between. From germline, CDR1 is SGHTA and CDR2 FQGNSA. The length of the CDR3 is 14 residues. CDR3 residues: CASSRIRVGETQYF. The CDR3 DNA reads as TGTGCCAGCAGCCGGATCAGGGTGGGTGAGACCCAGTACTTC. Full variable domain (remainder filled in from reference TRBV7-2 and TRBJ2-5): GAGVSQSPSNKVTEKGKDVELRCDPISGHTALYWYRQSLGQGLEFLIYFQGNSAPDKSGLPSDRFSAERTGGSVSTLTIQRTQQEDSAVYLCASSRIRVGETQYFGPGTRLLVL.

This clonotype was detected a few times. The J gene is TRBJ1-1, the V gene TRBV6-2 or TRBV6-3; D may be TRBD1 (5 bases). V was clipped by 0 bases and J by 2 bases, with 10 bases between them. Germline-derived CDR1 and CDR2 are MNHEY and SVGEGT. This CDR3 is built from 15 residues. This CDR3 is CASSYSIRDNTEAFF. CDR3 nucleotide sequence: TGTGCCAGCAGTTACTCGATCAGGGATAACACTGAAGCTTTCTTT.

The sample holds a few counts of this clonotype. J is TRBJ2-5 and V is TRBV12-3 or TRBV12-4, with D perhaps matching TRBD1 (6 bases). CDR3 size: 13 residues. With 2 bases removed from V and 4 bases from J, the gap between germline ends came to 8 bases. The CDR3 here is CASSLQGLETQYF. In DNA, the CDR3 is TGTGCCAGCAGTTTACAGGGGCTAGAGACCCAGTACTTC.

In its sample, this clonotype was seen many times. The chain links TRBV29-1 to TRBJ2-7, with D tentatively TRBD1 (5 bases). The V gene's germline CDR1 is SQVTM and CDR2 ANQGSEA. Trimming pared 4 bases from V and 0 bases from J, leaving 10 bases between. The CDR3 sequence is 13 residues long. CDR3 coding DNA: TGCAGCGTTGTCAGGGTAGACTCCTACGAGCAGTACTTC. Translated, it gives CSVVRVDSYEQYF.

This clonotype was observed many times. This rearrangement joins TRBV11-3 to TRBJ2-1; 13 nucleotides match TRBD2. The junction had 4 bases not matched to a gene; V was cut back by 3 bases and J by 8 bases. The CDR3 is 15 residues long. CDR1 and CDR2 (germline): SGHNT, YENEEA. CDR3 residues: CASSLITSGRDEQFF. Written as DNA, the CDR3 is TGTGCCAGCAGCTTGATTACTAGCGGGAGGGATGAGCAGTTCTTC.

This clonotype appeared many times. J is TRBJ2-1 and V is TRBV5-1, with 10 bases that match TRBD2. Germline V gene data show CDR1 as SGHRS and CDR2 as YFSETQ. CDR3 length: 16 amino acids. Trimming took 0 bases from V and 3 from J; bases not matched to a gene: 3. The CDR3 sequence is CASSLGTSGDYNEQFF. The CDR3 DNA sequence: TGCGCCAGCAGCTTGGGAACTAGCGGGGACTACAATGAGCAGTTCTTC.

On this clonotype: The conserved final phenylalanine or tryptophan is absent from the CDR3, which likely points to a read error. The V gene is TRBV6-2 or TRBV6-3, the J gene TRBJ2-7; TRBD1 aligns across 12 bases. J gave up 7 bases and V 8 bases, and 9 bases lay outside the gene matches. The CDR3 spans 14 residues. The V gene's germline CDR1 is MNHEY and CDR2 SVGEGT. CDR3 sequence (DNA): TGTGCCAGCTCGCGGGGACAGGGGGCGAGGGAGCAGTACCTC. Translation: CASSRGQGAREQYL.

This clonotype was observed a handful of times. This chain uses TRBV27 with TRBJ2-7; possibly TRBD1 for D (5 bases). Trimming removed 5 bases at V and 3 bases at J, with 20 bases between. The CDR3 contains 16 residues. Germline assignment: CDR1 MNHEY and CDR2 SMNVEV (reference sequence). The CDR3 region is CASSKKVGREFYEQYF. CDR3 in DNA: TGTGCCAGCAGTAAAAAGGTGGGCAGGGAATTCTACGAGCAGTACTTC.

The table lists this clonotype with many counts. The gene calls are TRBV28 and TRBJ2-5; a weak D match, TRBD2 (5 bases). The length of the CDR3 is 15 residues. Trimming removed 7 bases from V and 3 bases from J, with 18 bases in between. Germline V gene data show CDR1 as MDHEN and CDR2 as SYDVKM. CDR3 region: CASTLASGYKETQYF. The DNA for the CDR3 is TGTGCCAGCACCCTGGCCAGCGGTTATAAAGAGACCCAGTACTTC.

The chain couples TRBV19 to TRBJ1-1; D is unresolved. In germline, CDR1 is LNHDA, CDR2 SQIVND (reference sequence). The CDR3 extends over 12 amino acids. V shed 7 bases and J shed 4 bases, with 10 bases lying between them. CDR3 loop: CASTRAGTEAFF. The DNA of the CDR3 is TGTGCCAGTACTCGTGCGGGCACTGAAGCTTTCTTT.

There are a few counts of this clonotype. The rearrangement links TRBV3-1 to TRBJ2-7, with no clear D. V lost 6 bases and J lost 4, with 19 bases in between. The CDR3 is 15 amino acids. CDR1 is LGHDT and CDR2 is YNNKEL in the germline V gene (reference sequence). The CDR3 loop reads CASSPRSGRGYEQYF. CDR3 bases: TGTGCCAGCAGTCCCAGGTCGGGTCGTGGGTACGAGCAGTACTTC.